Reported below is one T cell receptor beta chain. J lost 5 bases, V lost 1 base, and 11 bases had no gene match. Per the germline V gene, CDR1 is SGDLS and CDR2 is YYNGEE. This CDR3 has 19 amino acids. The repertoire was sequenced with immunoSEQ multiplex PCR; TCRdb's copy has only in-frame clones and lacks some. The table shows over 35,000 clones, with 80% to 90% occurring only once. The data derive from a study of T cell changes during pregnancy in multiple sclerosis. This chain connects TRBV9 to TRBJ2-2; 13 nucleotides line up with TRBD2. The material sequenced was CD4+ T cells from peripheral blood mononuclear cells, taken in the first trimester of pregnancy. This TCR was recovered from a female donor with multiple sclerosis, enrolled in a pregnancy study. The CDR3 nucleotides are TGTGCCAGCAGCGTAACCCGCGGGACTAGCGGGGAAGAGACCGGGGAGCTGTTTTTT. Translated: CASSVTRGTSGEETGELFF. The whole variable domain, remainder taken from reference TRBV9 and TRBJ2-2, is DSGVTQTPKHLITATGQRVTLRCSPRSGDLSVYWYQQSLDQGLQFLIQYYNGEERAKGNILERFSAQQFPDLHSELNLSSLELGDSALYFCASSVTRGTSGEETGELFFGEGSRLTVL.